These T cell receptor beta chains were read from a single sample in a study of cytomegalovirus exposure and HLA in healthy donors. The data were produced by immunoSEQ multiplex PCR, yet TCRdb's version contains in-frame clones alone and is incomplete. The sample has roughly 88,000 clones; approximately 76% are singletons. Material: PBMCs. These receptors were obtained from a man aged 25 to 45 in good health and CMV-seropositive. CDR3s include the opening cysteine and the closing phenylalanine or tryptophan. The D gene is left open where the match is weak. Clone size is not always given. Where it is, it says once, few, many or a class for expanded clones.

size: NA
J: TRBJ1-2
V: TRBV7-8
D: NA
DNA: TGTGCCAGCAGCTCAGGGGCGAGAGAGGGCTACACCTTC
CDR3: CASSSGAREGYTF

size: NA
J: TRBJ1-2
V: TRBV28
D: TRBD1
DNA: TGTGCCAGCAGTTTCGGGGGACCACAGGGGTACACCTTC
CDR3: CASSFGGPQGYTF

size: NA
J: TRBJ2-3
V: TRBV5-1
D: TRBD2
DNA: TGCGCCAGCAGCTTACCCTTGACTAGCAGCACAGATACGCAGTATTTT
CDR3: CASSLPLTSSTDTQYF

size: few
J: TRBJ1-6
V: TRBV7-9
D: TRBD1
DNA: TGTGCCAGCAGCTTAGATGGCAGGGGGTATTCACCCCTCCACTTT
CDR3: CASSLDGRGYSPLHF

size: NA
J: TRBJ2-1
V: TRBV4-2
D: TRBD2
DNA: TGTGCCAGCAGCCCCTTAGCGGGTGGCGGTGAGCAGTTCTTC
CDR3: CASSPLAGGGEQFF

size: NA
J: TRBJ1-2
V: TRBV6-5
D: NA
DNA: TGTGCCAGCAAACTTCAACCCCTAGAGGGCTATGGCTACACCTTC
CDR3: CASKLQPLEGYGYTF

size: NA
J: TRBJ1-2
V: TRBV29-1
D: NA
DNA: TGCAGCGTTGATAAAGCCGGCTACACCTTC
CDR3: CSVDKAGYTF

size: few
J: TRBJ1-3
V: TRBV4-2
D: TRBD1
DNA: TGTGCCAGCAGCCAGGTCATACAGGGGGCGAAAGGAAACACCATATATTTT
CDR3: CASSQVIQGAKGNTIYF

size: NA
J: TRBJ2-6
V: TRBV5-4
D: TRBD1
DNA: TGTGCCAGCAGCTTGGCCGGGACAGGGTCGTTCGGGGCCAACGTCCTGACTTTC
CDR3: CASSLAGTGSFGANVLTF

size: NA
J: TRBJ2-5
V: TRBV7-8
D: TRBD2
DNA: TGTGCCAGCAGCCAAGGGGTAGCGGGGGGAGAGACCCAGTACTTC
CDR3: CASSQGVAGGETQYF

size: NA
J: TRBJ1-2
V: TRBV19
D: NA
DNA: TGTGCCAGTGATTCCCGGGGGGGAGTTGGTGGCTACACCTTC
CDR3: CASDSRGGVGGYTF

size: NA
J: TRBJ2-5
V: TRBV9
D: TRBD2
DNA: TGTGCCAGCAGCGGCGAACTAGCGGGGGGGCTGTCGCACCAAGAGACCCAGTACTTC
CDR3: CASSGELAGGLSHQETQYF

size: NA
J: TRBJ2-5
V: TRBV18
D: TRBD2
DNA: TGTGCCAGCTCACCTATCGGGACTAGCGGGGTAGAGACCCAGTACTTC
CDR3: CASSPIGTSGVETQYF

size: NA
J: TRBJ2-3
V: TRBV5-6
D: TRBD2
DNA: TGTGCCAGCAGCGAGACTAGCGGGAATTCAGATACGCAGTATTTT
CDR3: CASSETSGNSDTQYF

size: NA
J: TRBJ2-4
V: TRBV28
D: TRBD1
DNA: TGTGCCAGCAGCCGCACAGGGGGCGCGGGAAACATTCAGTACTTC
CDR3: CASSRTGGAGNIQYF

size: few
J: TRBJ1-5
V: TRBV10-3
D: NA
DNA: TGTGCCATCAGTGATGAGGGGACGGGGGTTTTTTCCCAGCATTTT
CDR3: CAISDEGTGVFSQHF

size: NA
J: TRBJ1-2
V: TRBV9
D: TRBD1
DNA: TGTGCCAGCATGCCGGGGACAGGGGTTTACGGCTACACCTTC
CDR3: CASMPGTGVYGYTF

size: NA
J: TRBJ1-1
V: TRBV4-3
D: NA
DNA: TGCGCCAGCAGCCAAGATGGGCAAACTGAAGCTTTCTTT
CDR3: CASSQDGQTEAFF

size: NA
J: TRBJ1-1
V: TRBV7-9
D: NA
DNA: TGTGCCAGCAGCTTTGAGGGAGCTTTCTTT
CDR3: CASSFEGAFF

size: few
J: TRBJ2-5
V: TRBV7-2
D: NA
DNA: TGTGCCAGCAGCTTAGCCGGCGGGGGCAGGAAAGAGACCCAGTACTTC
CDR3: CASSLAGGGRKETQYF

size: NA
J: TRBJ2-2
V: TRBV7-3
D: TRBD1
DNA: TGTGCCAGCAGCGCCACAGGGGGCACCGGGGAGCTGTTTTTT
CDR3: CASSATGGTGELFF

size: NA
J: TRBJ1-1
V: TRBV5-1
D: TRBD1
DNA: TGCGCCAGCAGCGTGTCCGGGACAGGGGATGTAGGAGCTTTCTTT
CDR3: CASSVSGTGDVGAFF

size: NA
J: TRBJ1-3
V: TRBV7-9
D: NA
DNA: TGTGCCAGCAGACCCCCAGGGGATTTCTCTGGAAACACCATATATTTT
CDR3: CASRPPGDFSGNTIYF

size: NA
J: TRBJ1-5
V: TRBV6-6
D: NA
DNA: TGTGCCAGCAGTTACTCGACAGGTTCTCAGCCCCAGCATTTT
CDR3: CASSYSTGSQPQHF

size: NA
J: TRBJ1-2
V: TRBV7-2
D: NA
DNA: TGTGCCAGCAGCTCGCCGGGACTTAACTATGGCTACACCTTC
CDR3: CASSSPGLNYGYTF

size: NA
J: TRBJ2-7
V: TRBV7-2
D: NA
DNA: TGTGCCAGCAGGGGGGCCTCCTACGAGCAGTACTTC
CDR3: CASRGASYEQYF

size: NA
J: TRBJ1-4
V: TRBV15
D: NA
DNA: TGTGCCACCAGCAGAGATCGGCAGGTTTTGGAAAAACTGTTTTTT
CDR3: CATSRDRQVLEKLFF

size: few
J: TRBJ1-1
V: TRBV11-2
D: TRBD1
DNA: TGTGCCAGCAGCTTAGAAGCAGGGGGAGGCACTGAAGCTTTCTTT
CDR3: CASSLEAGGGTEAFF

size: NA
J: TRBJ2-2
V: TRBV7-9
D: TRBD2
DNA: TGTGCCAGCAGCTTGACTAGCGTAAACACCGGGGAGCTGTTTTTT
CDR3: CASSLTSVNTGELFF

size: NA
J: TRBJ1-1
V: TRBV7-8
D: NA
DNA: TGTGCCAGCAGCTCGAGTTGGACTGAAGCTTTCTTT
CDR3: CASSSSWTEAFF

size: NA
J: TRBJ1-2
V: TRBV5-1
D: TRBD1
DNA: TGCGCCAGCAGCTTGGGGGACAGAAACTATGGCTACACCTTC
CDR3: CASSLGDRNYGYTF

size: NA
J: TRBJ1-6
V: TRBV4-1
D: NA
DNA: TGCGCCAGCAGCCAAGGGGCCCTTAATTCACCCCTCCACTTT
CDR3: CASSQGALNSPLHF

size: few
J: TRBJ2-3
V: TRBV6-4
D: TRBD2
DNA: TGTGCCAGCAGTGAACTAGCGGGAGCAGATACGCAGTATTTT
CDR3: CASSELAGADTQYF

size: NA
J: TRBJ1-5
V: TRBV29-1
D: TRBD1
DNA: TGCAGCGTGCCCGGGACAGGGGCCGGCAGGGGCAATCAGCCCCAGCATTTT
CDR3: CSVPGTGAGRGNQPQHF

size: NA
J: TRBJ2-1
V: TRBV18
D: TRBD2
DNA: TGTGCCAGCTCACCATTGTTGTTAGCGGGTGCCTCCTACAATGAGCAGTTCTTC
CDR3: CASSPLLLAGASYNEQFF

size: NA
J: TRBJ1-1
V: TRBV11-1
D: NA
DNA: TGTGCCAGCAGCCTACTACTTAACACTGAAGCTTTCTTT
CDR3: CASSLLLNTEAFF

size: few
J: TRBJ2-7
V: TRBV7-2
D: NA
DNA: TGTGCCAGCAGCTTAGCGCCCTGGGTGGGGGGGCGGTTTTCCTACGAGCAGTACTTC
CDR3: CASSLAPWVGGRFSYEQYF

size: NA
J: TRBJ1-3
V: TRBV18
D: NA
DNA: TGTGCCAGCTCACAGGACAGCTCTGGAAACACCATATATTTT
CDR3: CASSQDSSGNTIYF

size: few
J: TRBJ2-2
V: TRBV30
D: NA
DNA: TGTGCCTGGAGTGTACCCCGCCCGGGCACCGGGGAGCTGTTTTTT
CDR3: CAWSVPRPGTGELFF

size: NA
J: TRBJ1-5
V: TRBV6-1
D: NA
DNA: TGTGCCAGCAAACAGGGTTCGAGCAATCAGCCCCAGCATTTT
CDR3: CASKQGSSNQPQHF

size: NA
J: TRBJ1-6
V: TRBV6-1
D: NA
DNA: TGTGCCAGCGCACAGAGAAATAATTCACCCCTCCACTTT
CDR3: CASAQRNNSPLHF

size: NA
J: TRBJ2-3
V: TRBV5-4
D: TRBD2
DNA: TGTGCCAGCAGATATGGACTAGCGGGCAGCTCAGATACGCAGTATTTT
CDR3: CASRYGLAGSSDTQYF

size: NA
J: TRBJ1-1
V: TRBV28
D: TRBD1
DNA: TGTGCCAGCAGTCCCCCGGGACAGGGGGGAACTGAAGCTTTCTTT
CDR3: CASSPPGQGGTEAFF

size: NA
J: TRBJ1-2
V: TRBV5-8
D: TRBD1
DNA: TGTGCCAGCAGCTTGGAGACAGGGATGTACTATGGCTACACCTTC
CDR3: CASSLETGMYYGYTF

size: NA
J: TRBJ2-1
V: TRBV6-4
D: TRBD2
DNA: TGTGCCAGCAGTGACTCCGGGACTAGCGAATACAATGAGCAGTTCTTC
CDR3: CASSDSGTSEYNEQFF

size: NA
J: TRBJ2-5
V: TRBV30
D: NA
DNA: TGTGCCTGGAATTCGGGTTTAGGGACCCAGTACTTC
CDR3: CAWNSGLGTQYF

size: NA
J: TRBJ1-1
V: TRBV7-9
D: NA
DNA: TGTGCCAGCAGCTCCAGGGTTTCTGAAGCTTTCTTT
CDR3: CASSSRVSEAFF

size: NA
J: TRBJ1-1
V: TRBV4-2
D: NA
DNA: TGTGCCAGCAGCCAATCGCCAGGTAACACTGAAGCTTTCTTT
CDR3: CASSQSPGNTEAFF

size: NA
J: TRBJ2-3
V: TRBV5-1
D: TRBD1
DNA: TGCGCCAGCAGCCCCCCGGGACAGGTTCCTACTAGCACAGATACGCAGTATTTT
CDR3: CASSPPGQVPTSTDTQYF

size: few
J: TRBJ1-1
V: TRBV10-3
D: TRBD1
DNA: TGTGCCAGCCGACAGGGAAACACTGAAGCTTTCTTT
CDR3: CASRQGNTEAFF